The following is a T cell receptor beta chain sequence with its context. Antigen: not known. Germline assignment: CDR1 MRHNA and CDR2 SNTAGT. CDR3 size: 14 residues. Trimming took off 0 bases at V and 7 bases at J, with 12 bases between the two ends. The record originates from a study of cytomegalovirus exposure and HLA in healthy donors. About the research overall: The early release's HLA-typed donors yielded 70 million to 85 million unique TCRs.

The PCR used 60 Vbeta and 13 Jbeta primers. TCRdb keeps only in-frame clones here, not all; method: immunoSEQ multiplex PCR. The table lists 150,000 to 200,000 clones, less than 80% of them singletons. Study-wide points: A few chains tied to CMV proved CMV antigen-specific in vitro. For cytomegalovirus status, the classifier reportedly gave diagnoses with high specificity and sensitivity.

The chain links TRBV6-4 to TRBJ1-2; D gene uncertain. Sequenced input: PBMCs. This receptor was taken from a man aged 40-55 years in good health and CMV-seronegative. CDR3 region: CASSDSTRGGGYTF. CDR3 bases: TGTGCCAGCAGTGACTCGACTAGAGGAGGTGGCTACACCTTC.